This T cell receptor (beta chain) was identified in a study of shared clonotypes between healthy human individuals. Measured with immunoSEQ multiplex PCR; TCRdb has only the in-frame clones, and not every one. Of more than 2 million clones listed, around 95% are singletons. For this clone: Its antigen is unknown. The sample has other DNA sequences that encode this CDR3 too.

Study-wide findings and caveats: The naive CD4 repertoires of several donors were compared, and about 5% of clonotypes were shared. An effect of sequencing depth on clonotype sharing among donors was expected. In the sorted subsets, rarefaction showed sequencing was incomplete despite large depth. A generally larger estimated richness was seen in naive subsets than in memory subsets.

The sample taken for sequencing was naive CD4+ T cells sorted from blood. Stated subset: CD45RA+ positively selected. This sequence originates from a man between 18 and 35 years old in good health.

As DNA, the CDR3 is TGTGCCAGCAGCTTGGCAGGGGGTTACCAAGAGACCCAGTACTTC. Residues: CASSLAGGYQETQYF. This chain connects TRBV11-2 to TRBJ2-5; TRBD1 aligns across 7 bases. CDR1 is SGHAT, CDR2 FQNNGV, per germline. The CDR3 is 15 amino acids. V gave up 3 bases and J gave up 0 bases; unmatched junction bases: 4.